One sample yielded the 2 T cell receptor beta chains listed below, sequenced in a study of cytomegalovirus exposure and HLA in healthy donors (dated by TCRdb to about 2017). The library was prepared using the immunoSEQ multiplex PCR assay. The multiplex PCR relied on a mix of 60 forward primers for TCR Vbeta segments and 13 reverse primers for TCR Jbeta segments. Not all clones reach the TCRdb copy of this immuneACCESS table, which keeps in-frame sequences only. Checked studies attribute under half of the gap to unresolved V genes and leave the rest unexplained. The sample table shows some 100,000 clones, and approximately 80% are seen once. Approximately 3.4% of the sample belongs to the ten largest clones. The source material was PBMCs. These receptors all stem from a male donor in good health and CMV-seropositive.

The chain couples TRBV5-1 to TRBJ1-6; TRBD1 matches at 9 bases. Trimming took 4 bases from V and 7 from J; bases not matched to a gene: 6. CDR1 SGHRS and CDR2 YFSETQ come from the germline V gene. This CDR3 is built from 15 residues. The DNA for the CDR3 is TGCGCCAGCAGCCCGGCGGGACAGGGCAATTCACCCCTCCACTTT. Translated, it gives CASSPAGQGNSPLHF.

This clone was picked up one time. The chain joins TRBV13 to TRBJ2-3; weak D call: TRBD2 (5 bases). The germline gives CDR1 PRHDT, CDR2 FYEKMQ (reference sequence). With 1 base removed from V and 6 bases from J, the gap between germline ends came to 11 bases. The CDR3 runs to 14 residues. CDR3 sequence reads: CASSLAGLGDTQYF. Here the CDR3 DNA reads TGTGCCAGCAGCTTAGCGGGGTTAGGGGATACGCAGTATTTT.